The TCR beta chain under discussion was sequenced for a study of CD4 and CD8 cells across lung adenocarcinoma regions. TCRdb analysed the PCR reads with MiXCR anew, one entry per CDR3 protein. The table includes around 20,000 distinct CDR3 sequences, under 70% detected once. This CDR3 is built from 17 residues. Germline V CDR1 and CDR2: MNHNS, SASEGT. V was clipped by 5 bases and J by 0 bases; unmatched bases: 9. This clonotype was counted at least ten times. Samples came from patients with localized non-small cell lung adenocarcinoma. The J gene is TRBJ2-1, the V gene TRBV6-1; 8 nucleotides match TRBD2. The sample comprised CD8+ T cells from the center of a lung tumor. This receptor was identified in a female donor with lung adenocarcinoma. The CD4 and CD8 labels of this study may be unreliable. For the CDR3, the DNA is TGTGCCAGCAGTCCGGGACTAGATACCCTCTCCTACAATGAGCAGTTCTTC. This sequence encodes CASSPGLDTLSYNEQFF.